Presented here are 22 T cell receptor beta chains from one specimen sequenced in a study of regulatory T cells. Study-level findings and limits: Hydrophobic residues at CDR3 positions 6 and 7 were enriched in conventional CD4+ T cells of CD3G-deficient patients.

Primers: 52 TRBV forward and 13 TRBJ reverse. TCRdb keeps only in-frame clones here, not all; method: immunoSEQ multiplex PCR. Of almost 30,000 clones listed, roughly 90% are singletons. For these TCRs, the target antigens are not known. The specimen sequenced was conventional CD4+ T cells sorted from blood. These receptors came from a person in their late teens or twenties with CD3G deficiency.

This chain links TRBV28 with TRBJ2-6; weak D call: TRBD1 (6 bases). Trimming removed 3 bases from V and 0 bases from J, with 12 bases in between. This CDR3 has 17 amino acids. Germline V gives CDR1 MDHEN, CDR2 SYDVKM. This CDR3 reads CASSFGTWTSGANVLTF. In DNA form, the CDR3 reads TGTGCCAGCAGTTTCGGGACATGGACCTCTGGGGCCAACGTCCTGACTTTC.

The V and J genes are TRBV6-1 and TRBJ2-3; D ambiguous. Trimming pared 3 bases from V and 7 bases from J, leaving 8 bases between. The CDR3 extends over 12 amino acids. The germline V gene has CDR1 MNHNS and CDR2 SASEGT. CDR3 amino acids: CASSDKRYTQYF. CDR3 bases: TGTGCCAGCAGTGACAAAAGATATACGCAGTATTTT.

In this sample, this clone turned up once. This chain joins TRBV18 and TRBJ1-1; no reliable D call. This CDR3 is built from 13 residues. The V end was cut by 3 bases, the J end by 7 bases, with 12 bases between. The germline V gene has CDR1 KGHSH and CDR2 LQKENI. CDR3 protein: CASSPGKGNEAFF. The CDR3 nucleotides read TGTGCCAGCTCACCTGGGAAGGGTAATGAAGCTTTCTTT.

The chain recombines TRBV28 with TRBJ2-7; 8 nucleotides line up with TRBD1. Trimming removed 6 bases from V and 6 bases from J; junction bases left unmatched: 10. Germline CDR1 and CDR2: MDHEN and SYDVKM. This CDR3 spans 14 amino acids. CDR3 bases: TGTGCCAGCAGGACAGGGGACCCTTCCAGCGAGCAGTACTTC. Amino acids: CASRTGDPSSEQYF.

V usage is TRBV6-1 and J usage is TRBJ2-1, with 8 bases matching TRBD2. Germline lookup yields CDR1 MNHNS and CDR2 SASEGT. Losses at the gene ends were 3 bases for V and 15 bases for J; bases not matched to a gene: 16. There are 15 residues in the CDR3. The CDR3 region has the DNA TGTGCCAGCAGTGACCTGAGGCCGGGGGGGCCCCCCCCGTTCTTC. This sequence encodes CASSDLRPGGPPPFF.

This chain links TRBV7-6 with TRBJ2-5, with 8 bases identical to TRBD2. The CDR3 is 15 residues long. Trimming took 4 bases from V and 4 from J; bases not matched to a gene: 8. Germline values: CDR1 SGHVS, CDR2 FNYEAQ. The CDR3 loop reads CASSSGLVGAETQYF. DNA for the CDR3: TGTGCCAGCAGCTCGGGACTAGTCGGGGCAGAGACCCAGTACTTC. The variable domain in full, completed from reference TRBV7-6 and TRBJ2-5, reads GAGVSQSPRYKVTKRGQDVALRCDPISGHVSLYWYRQALGQGPEFLTYFNYEAQQDKSGLPNDRFSAERPEGSISTLTIQRTEQRDSAMYRCASSSGLVGAETQYFGPGTRLLVL.

This chain joins TRBV6-1 and TRBJ2-1; no reliable D call. CDR3 length equals 14 residues. The germline V gene encodes CDR1 MNHNS and CDR2 SASEGT. V was cut by 3 bases and J by 4 bases, with 10 bases left in between. For the CDR3, the DNA is TGTGCCAGCAGTGAGATGACCCAGTACAATGAGCAGTTCTTC. The encoded protein is CASSEMTQYNEQFF.

The V and J genes are TRBV28 and TRBJ2-7; 9 bases are a match to TRBD1. Losses at the gene ends were 3 bases for V and 6 bases for J; bases not matched to a gene: 6. CDR3 length: 14 amino acids. In germline, CDR1 is MDHEN, CDR2 SYDVKM. The CDR3 is CASSFHRGLAEQYF. DNA of the CDR3: TGTGCCAGCAGTTTCCACAGGGGGCTGGCCGAGCAGTACTTC.

V is TRBV28 and J is TRBJ2-7; D uncertain. Germline V gene data show CDR1 as MDHEN and CDR2 as SYDVKM. Trimming took off 3 bases at V and 5 bases at J, with 11 bases between the two ends. CDR3 length: 13 residues. CDR3 bases: TGTGCCAGCAGTTTCGGATTGGCCGACGAGCAGTACTTC. As protein: CASSFGLADEQYF.

V gene TRBV18 combines with J gene TRBJ1-3; D gene ambiguous. The CDR3 spans 14 residues. Germline V gives CDR1 KGHSH, CDR2 LQKENI. The V gene lost 0 bases and the J gene lost 1 base, with 4 bases spanning the gap. For the CDR3, the DNA is TGTGCCAGCTCACCACCGGAATCTGGAAACACCATATATTTT. Encoded protein: CASSPPESGNTIYF.

The J gene is TRBJ2-3, the V gene TRBV5-1, with a weak D call TRBD1 (6 bases). CDR3 length: 16 amino acids. With 4 bases removed from V and 4 bases from J, the gap between germline ends came to 19 bases. Germline V CDR1 and CDR2: SGHRS, YFSETQ. CDR3 region: CASSPGTSSGADTQYF. CDR3 bases: TGCGCCAGCAGCCCCGGGACATCATCTGGGGCAGATACGCAGTATTTT.

This clone was seen a handful of times. The chain combines TRBV5-1 with TRBJ1-2, with 8 nucleotides matching TRBD1. V dropped 3 bases and J dropped 8; count of bases not matched to a gene: 9. This CDR3 has 14 residues. The germline gives CDR1 SGHRS, CDR2 YFSETQ. In DNA, the CDR3 is TGCGCCAGCAGCTGGACAGGGTCCCCGGAAGGCTACACCTTC. Translated, it gives CASSWTGSPEGYTF. Combining the CDR3 with reference TRBV5-1 and TRBJ1-2 gives the whole variable domain KAGVTQTPRYLIKTRGQQVTLSCSPISGHRSVSWYQQTPGQGLQFLFEYFSETQRNKGNFPGRFSGRQFSNSRSEMNVSTLELGDSALYLCASSWTGSPEGYTFGSGTRLTVV.

The rearrangement uses TRBV28 and TRBJ2-7; TRBD1 agrees at 10 bases. V dropped 5 bases and J dropped 7; count of bases not matched to a gene: 11. The CDR3 sequence is 15 residues long. The germline gives CDR1 MDHEN, CDR2 SYDVKM. CDR3: CASSPGGTGAREQYF. In DNA form, the CDR3 reads TGTGCCAGCAGTCCGGGGGGGACAGGGGCGCGGGAGCAGTACTTC.

This chain links TRBV5-1 with TRBJ2-3, with 7 nucleotides matching TRBD2. Germline values: CDR1 SGHRS, CDR2 YFSETQ. The CDR3 covers 16 residues. V lost 0 bases and J lost 5; bases outside the gene matches: 9. The DNA for the CDR3 is TGCGCCAGCAGCTTGGTGGGGACTACCCTCGGAGATACGCAGTATTTT. It encodes CASSLVGTTLGDTQYF.

The chain carries TRBV7-6 and TRBJ2-7; D not resolved. The CDR3 covers 13 residues. Germline lookup yields CDR1 SGHVS and CDR2 FNYEAQ. V was pared by 1 base and J by 0 bases, with 4 bases between. The CDR3 DNA follows: TGTGCCAGCAGCTTAGGGGCCTCCTACGAGCAGTACTTC. It yields the protein CASSLGASYEQYF.

The chain combines TRBV7-8 with TRBJ2-7; 9 bases are shared with TRBD1. CDR1 is SGHVS, CDR2 FQNEAQ, per germline. Trimming removed 5 bases from V and 5 bases from J; junction bases left unmatched: 4. CDR3 size: 13 residues. CDR3 in DNA: TGTGCCAGCAGCCTGGGACAGGGTCACGAGCAGTACGTC. Encoded protein: CASSLGQGHEQYV.

The chain joins TRBV7-9 to TRBJ2-3; weak D call: TRBD2 (6 bases). This CDR3 is built from 15 residues. Deletions cut 2 bases from V and 1 base from J, with 10 bases between. CDR1 is SEHNR, CDR2 FQNEAQ, per germline (reference sequence). DNA for the CDR3: TGTGCCAGCAGCTTATCGGCTAGCGGCACAGATACGCAGTATTTT. Translation gives CASSLSASGTDTQYF. Full variable domain (missing parts from reference TRBV7-9 and TRBJ2-3): DTGVSQNPRHKITKRGQNVTFRCDPISEHNRLYWYRQTLGQGPEFLTYFQNEAQLEKSRLLSDRFSAERPKGSFSTLEIQRTEQGDSAMYLCASSLSASGTDTQYFGPGTRLTVL.

The chain carries TRBV6-1 and TRBJ2-7; possible D gene TRBD2, 6 bases. Germline V CDR1 and CDR2: MNHNS, SASEGT. The CDR3 length is 15 residues. Trimming removed 6 bases from V and 2 bases from J, with 17 bases in between. In DNA, the CDR3 is TGTGCCAGCAGGGCCACGTTTGGGGGGACCTACGAGCAGTACTTC. This translates into CASRATFGGTYEQYF.

The V and J genes are TRBV7-9 and TRBJ2-5; TRBD2 matches 14 bases. V gave up 6 bases and J gave up 4 bases; unmatched junction bases: 13. Per germline, CDR1 SEHNR and CDR2 FQNEAQ (reference sequence). CDR3 length: 18 residues. In nucleotides, the CDR3 is TGTGCCAGCAGTTCAGGACTAGCGGGAGGAAGGATTTTAGAGACCCAGTACTTC. This translates into CASSSGLAGGRILETQYF.

The chain combines TRBV6-1 with TRBJ2-7; D may be TRBD2 (6 bases). Germline CDR1 MNHNS, CDR2 SASEGT. The ends were cut back, 2 bases at V and 11 bases at J, with 10 bases in the middle. The CDR3 covers 11 residues. The CDR3 DNA reads TGTGCCAGCAGTGAATCGGGGGAGAAGTACTTC. This translates into CASSESGEKYF.

The chain is built from TRBV28 and TRBJ2-2; a possible D gene is TRBD2 (7 bases). Trimming removed 4 bases from V and 3 bases from J, with 12 bases in between. CDR3 length: 15 residues. CDR1 MDHEN and CDR2 SYDVKM come from the germline V gene. The CDR3, as DNA: TGTGCCAGCAGTTGGGGGGCGGGAGACACCGGGGAGCTGTTTTTT. Its translation: CASSWGAGDTGELFF.

This clone was recorded a few times. The V gene is TRBV19, the J gene TRBJ1-4; unclear D gene. The CDR3 consists of 11 residues. CDR1 is LNHDA and CDR2 is SQIVND in the germline V gene (reference sequence). Trimming shortened V by 3 bases and J by 8 bases, and 4 bases separated the two germline ends. The CDR3 DNA follows: TGTGCCAGTAGTATGACCGAAAAACTGTTTTTT. Encoded protein: CASSMTEKLFF.